The 26 T cell receptor beta chains below all came from one sample that was sequenced in a study of early T cells in non-severe SARS-CoV-2 infection. TCRdb redid the calling of the 5' RACE reads with MiXCR, one entry per CDR3 protein. The sample holds 95,000 to 110,000 distinct CDR3 sequences, roughly 10% seen once. The sequenced sample consisted of whole blood. These receptors came from an adult who was a healthcare worker with PCR-confirmed SARS-CoV-2 infection or an uninfected control (not recorded which).

This clonotype was observed a handful of times. This chain uses TRBV19 with TRBJ2-2; 10 nucleotides line up with TRBD1. CDR3 length: 15 amino acids. Germline values: CDR1 LNHDA, CDR2 SQIVND (reference sequence). After removal of 4 bases from V and 6 bases from J, the junction contained 5 bases not matched to a gene. In nucleotides, the CDR3 is TGTGCCAGTAGTAATCCGGGACAGGGGCCCGGGGAGCTGTTTTTT. Translation gives CASSNPGQGPGELFF.

Turning to this clonotype: An end of the junction does not agree with germline; a read error may underlie this. This chain connects TRBV18 to TRBJ1-1, with D unclear. CDR1 and CDR2 from the germline V gene are KGHSH and LQKENI. The CDR3 is 14 amino acids. The CDR3 DNA reads TGTGCCAGCTCACCACCGATGGGGAACCCTGAAGCTTTCTTT. Translating it yields CASSPPMGNPEAFF.

This chain connects TRBV10-3 to TRBJ1-2; 8 nucleotides agree with TRBD1. There are 12 residues in the CDR3. Germline CDR1 reads ENHRY; CDR2 reads SYGVKD. The junction had 5 bases not matched to a gene; V was cut back by 10 bases and J by 4 bases. This CDR3 reads CATLGTGYGYTF. In nucleotides, the CDR3 is TGTGCCACCTTGGGGACAGGCTATGGCTACACCTTC.

This clonotype occurred many times. The V call is TRBV9, the J call TRBJ2-1; D not resolved. Germline assignment: CDR1 SGDLS and CDR2 YYNGEE. V was pared by 0 bases and J by 6 bases, with 13 bases between. The CDR3 covers 15 residues. Here the CDR3 reads CASSVGVTTLNEQFF. The CDR3 nucleotides are TGTGCCAGCAGCGTAGGGGTAACTACTCTCAATGAGCAGTTCTTC.

V and J are TRBV11-2 and TRBJ2-7; no reliable D call. Germline assignment: CDR1 SGHAT and CDR2 FQNNGV. CDR3 length: 14 residues. V was clipped by 2 bases and J by 2 bases, with 10 bases between them. The DNA of the CDR3 is TGTGCCAGCAGCTTATTCCAAGAGCCCTACGAGCAGTACTTC. The encoded protein is CASSLFQEPYEQYF.

This clonotype was found many times. V usage is TRBV20-1 and J usage is TRBJ2-5; D gene uncertain. V was pared by 3 bases and J by 0 bases, with 8 bases between. CDR3 size: 13 residues. Germline CDR1 reads DFQATT; CDR2 reads SNEGSKA (reference sequence). The CDR3 sequence: CSASGGNQETQYF. Written as DNA, the CDR3 is TGCAGTGCTAGCGGTGGAAACCAAGAGACCCAGTACTTC.

In this sample, this clonotype turned up many times. This sequence joins TRBV11-2 and TRBJ2-1; 7 nucleotides align to TRBD2. The CDR3 consists of 15 residues. V gave up 1 base and J gave up 4 bases; unmatched junction bases: 4. The germline V gene has CDR1 SGHAT and CDR2 FQNNGV. In nucleotides, the CDR3 is TGTGCCAGCAGCTTAGCCCTGGGGGGGTACAATGAGCAGTTCTTC. It yields the protein CASSLALGGYNEQFF.

This clonotype was counted at least ten times. The J gene is TRBJ2-1, the V gene TRBV6-2 or TRBV6-3; 10 bases match TRBD2. CDR1 and CDR2 from the germline V gene are MNHEY and SVGEGT. The CDR3 loop spans 13 amino acids. The V gene end was trimmed by 9 bases and the J gene end by 6 bases; junction bases not matched to a gene: 5. The CDR3 is CASSGTSVNEQFF. For the CDR3, the DNA is TGTGCCAGTTCCGGGACTAGCGTCAATGAGCAGTTCTTC.

This clonotype has ten or more counts. The CDR3 sequence: CASSLSPSGHNEQFF. The DNA of the CDR3 is TGTGCCAGCAGTTTAAGTCCTAGCGGGCACAATGAGCAGTTCTTC. The rearrangement links TRBV27 to TRBJ2-1; TRBD2 matches at 8 bases. V lost 2 bases to trimming and J lost 5 bases; unmatched junction nucleotides: 5. This CDR3 has 15 amino acids. Germline V gene data show CDR1 as MNHEY and CDR2 as SMNVEV (reference sequence).

This clonotype has only a few counts. The DNA of the CDR3 is TGTGCCAGCAGTTTATACAGCTCCTACGAGCAGTACTTC. Translated: CASSLYSSYEQYF. The chain combines TRBV28 with TRBJ2-7; D gene ambiguous. Germline lookup yields CDR1 MDHEN and CDR2 SYDVKM. V was cut by 1 base and J by 0 bases, with 4 bases left in between. This CDR3 spans 13 amino acids.

This clonotype has a handful of counts. The rearrangement links TRBV10-1 to TRBJ2-3, with 7 positions matching TRBD1. V shed 4 bases and J 6 bases; nucleotides not matched to a gene: 7. From germline, CDR1 is WNHNN and CDR2 SYGVQD (reference sequence). There are 14 residues in the CDR3. The CDR3 DNA reads as TGCGCCAGCAGTGGGGCAGGGGGACCCGATACGCAGTATTTT. Encoded protein: CASSGAGGPDTQYF.

This clonotype has only a few counts. V usage is TRBV29-1 and J usage is TRBJ1-2; D unclear. The CDR3 is made up of 16 amino acids. Germline-derived CDR1 and CDR2 are SQVTM and ANQGSEA. V lost 0 bases and J 1 base, leaving 15 bases between the germline ends. The CDR3 nucleotides are TGCAGCGTTGAAGATCTTGCGGACCAATTTAACTATGGCTACACCTTC. Translated: CSVEDLADQFNYGYTF.

This clonotype was observed a few times. The chain has TRBV20-1 and TRBJ1-1; 8 bases agree with TRBD1. The CDR3 runs 12 residues. Germline V gene data show CDR1 as DFQATT and CDR2 as SNEGSKA (reference sequence). With 5 bases clipped from V and 4 bases from J, the junction kept 3 bases outside the gene matches. Written as DNA, the CDR3 is TGCAGTGCTCTAGACAGGGGCACTGAAGCTTTCTTT. Protein sequence: CSALDRGTEAFF.

The sample holds many counts of this clonotype. The V and J genes are TRBV20-1 and TRBJ2-1; 11 bases agree with TRBD2. CDR1 and CDR2 (germline): DFQATT, SNEGSKA (reference sequence). The CDR3 extends over 13 amino acids. The V gene end was trimmed by 6 bases and the J gene end by 10 bases; junction bases not matched to a gene: 8. In DNA, the CDR3 is TGCAGTGCCGGGACTAGCGGTTTTGGAGAGCAGTTCTTC. Its translation: CSAGTSGFGEQFF.

This clonotype was found many times. This chain uses TRBV14 with TRBJ2-1; the D gene could be TRBD1 or TRBD2 (5 bases each). The CDR3 length is 17 residues. V lost 4 bases, J lost 8 bases, and 24 bases lay in between. CDR1 is SGHDN, CDR2 FVKESK, per germline. In DNA form, the CDR3 reads TGTGCCAGCAGCCTATACTTCGGGACCCCCTGGAGCGATGAGCAGTTCTTC. Protein: CASSLYFGTPWSDEQFF.

The chain links TRBV7-6 to TRBJ2-1; D is unresolved. V was cut by 6 bases and J by 7 bases, with 19 bases left in between. From germline, CDR1 is SGHVS and CDR2 FNYEAQ. This CDR3 has 15 amino acids. CDR3 nucleotides: TGTGCCAGCAGTTCCATCAGGATGTTGAATAATGAGCAGTTCTTC. This sequence encodes CASSSIRMLNNEQFF. The variable domain in full, with the rest retrieved from reference TRBV7-6 and TRBJ2-1, is GAGVSQSPRYKVTKRGQDVALRCDPISGHVSLYWYRQALGQGPEFLTYFNYEAQQDKSGLPNDRFSAERPEGSISTLTIQRTEQRDSAMYRCASSSIRMLNNEQFFGPGTRLTVL.

This clonotype was recorded at least ten times. J is TRBJ1-1 and V is TRBV7-9; no clear D gene. Between the trimmed V and J ends, which lost 7 bases and 1 base, there was a span of 7 bases. Germline V CDR1 and CDR2: SEHNR, FQNEAQ (reference sequence). The CDR3 length is 12 residues. The chain's CDR3 is CASTDKNTEAFF. As DNA, the CDR3 is TGTGCCAGCACCGACAAGAACACTGAAGCTTTCTTT.

The rearrangement uses TRBV9 and TRBJ1-1; possibly TRBD1 for D (5 bases). There are 17 residues in the CDR3. V was cut by 0 bases and J by 1 base, with 16 bases left in between. CDR1 and CDR2 (germline): SGDLS, YYNGEE. The CDR3 loop is CASSVAPLGAGNTEAFF. In nucleotides, the CDR3 is TGTGCCAGCAGCGTAGCCCCGTTAGGGGCGGGGAACACTGAAGCTTTCTTT.

There are many counts of this clonotype. This chain joins TRBV20-1 and TRBJ1-5; 8 bases are shared with TRBD1. Germline CDR1 reads DFQATT; CDR2 reads SNEGSKA (reference sequence). The V segment lost 4 bases and the J segment 5 bases; nucleotides outside the gene matches: 7. This CDR3 has 14 amino acids. The CDR3 loop reads CSAKTRGPHQPQHF. CDR3 nucleotide sequence: TGCAGTGCTAAAACCAGGGGGCCCCATCAGCCCCAGCATTTT.

The genes are TRBV5-4 and TRBJ2-3; TRBD2 aligns across 8 bases. With V trimmed by 0 bases and J by 8 bases, 8 bases remained unmatched. CDR3 length equals 15 residues. CDR1 and CDR2 (germline): SGHNT, YYREEE (reference sequence). The CDR3 loop reads CASSLVTSGGATQYF. For the CDR3, the DNA is TGTGCCAGCAGCTTGGTTACTAGCGGAGGGGCTACGCAGTATTTT. Using reference TRBV5-4 and TRBJ2-3 for the parts outside the CDR3, the full variable domain is ETGVTQSPTHLIKTRGQQVTLRCSSQSGHNTVSWYQQALGQGPQFIFQYYREEENGRGNFPPRFSGLQFPNYSSELNVNALELDDSALYLCASSLVTSGGATQYFGPGTRLTVL.

This clonotype occurred many times. The chain couples TRBV7-2 to TRBJ2-7; the D is unclear. Per the germline V gene, CDR1 is SGHTA and CDR2 is FQGNSA. The CDR3 loop spans 18 amino acids. V was shortened by 2 bases and J by 1 base, with 21 bases between the two germline ends. The DNA for the CDR3 is TGTGCCAGCAGCTTATCGCCACCTGGCACAGCCTTTTCCTACGAGCAGTACTTC. Amino acid sequence: CASSLSPPGTAFSYEQYF.

This clonotype has at least ten counts. The J gene is TRBJ2-1, the V gene TRBV11-2; TRBD2 matches at 7 bases. This CDR3 contains 12 residues. CDR1 and CDR2 (germline): SGHAT, FQNNGV. J was trimmed by 8 bases and V by 7 bases; bases with no gene match: 5. This CDR3 is CASTHREDEQFF. The DNA for the CDR3 is TGTGCCAGCACCCACCGGGAGGATGAGCAGTTCTTC.

A word on this clonotype: Possible read error: a much larger clone is one base away. This chain links TRBV27 with TRBJ2-3; the D is unclear. Germline V gene lookup returns CDR1 MNHEY and CDR2 SMNVEV (reference sequence). The CDR3 consists of 11 residues. CDR3 region: CASSLGLTQNF. CDR3 DNA: TGTGCCAGCAGTTTGGGTTTGACGCAGAATTTT.

At least ten counts were recorded for this clonotype. The rearrangement joins TRBV14 to TRBJ2-7, with D uncertain. V lost 4 bases and J 3 bases, leaving 10 bases between the germline ends. The CDR3 extends over 13 amino acids. CDR1 is SGHDN and CDR2 is FVKESK in the germline V gene. CDR3 loop: CASSREAYYEQYF. The CDR3 coding sequence is TGTGCCAGCAGCCGAGAGGCCTACTACGAGCAGTACTTC.

The chain has TRBV7-9 and TRBJ2-7; D remains unclear. The CDR3 spans 14 residues. Per germline, CDR1 SEHNR and CDR2 FQNEAQ (reference sequence). Between the trimmed V and J ends, which lost 5 bases and 0 bases, there was a span of 11 bases. The CDR3 DNA follows: TGTGCCAGCAGCCCCGGTCCCCCCTCCTACGAGCAGTACTTC. Translated: CASSPGPPSYEQYF.

This clonotype was found a few times. The chain links TRBV12-5 to TRBJ1-5, with D possibly TRBD1 on 5 matching bases. The germline V gene encodes CDR1 LGHNT and CDR2 FRNRAP. The CDR3 is made up of 12 amino acids. V was clipped by 4 bases and J by 14 bases, with 15 bases between them. CDR3 amino acids: CASGSGTGQKHF. The CDR3 nucleotides read TGTGCTAGTGGTTCTGGGACGGGTCAAAAGCATTTT.